Below, one T cell receptor (beta chain) is given with its context. Data came from immunoSEQ multiplex PCR; TCRdb stores just in-frame clones and leaves some out. There are around 430,000 clones in the sample; 87% occur only once, and roughly a tenth lies in the top ten. Germline assignment: CDR1 KGHDR and CDR2 SFDVKD. The V gene end was trimmed by 2 bases and the J gene end by 1 base; junction bases not matched to a gene: 2. The CDR3 sequence is 15 residues long. These data belong to a study of blood T cell repertoires in COVID-19. Sequenced input: PBMCs or T cells enriched from blood (not recorded which). The receptor was derived from a woman in her forties or fifties who had recovered from COVID-19. The chain couples TRBV24-1 to TRBJ2-5; 8 bases fit TRBD2. The CDR3 region has the DNA TGTGCCACCAGTGATTCGGGAGGGGCCCAAGAGACCCAGTACTTC. It yields the protein CATSDSGGAQETQYF.